This record concerns one TCR beta chain sequence. Its target is unknown. The data are from a study of memory CD4+ T cells and cytomegalovirus serostatus. Study-level background: This sample comes from healthy Belgian adults, eight or nine CMV seropositive, approximately 24 seronegative. Study-level results: CD4+ memory repertoires contained about 40% of the roughly 160 reported CMV TCRbeta sequences. Suggested: most of the CMV-linked TCR signature lies in CD4+ memory cells.

CDR1 is SGHDN, CDR2 FVKESK, per germline. CDR3 length equals 15 residues. Trimming took off 0 bases at V and 7 bases at J, with 15 bases between the two ends. Single viable CD3+CD4+CD8-CD45RO+ cells were sorted as the memory CD4+ T cells. Total CD4+ T cells were enriched by CD4 positive selection. Sequencing was performed with immunoSEQ multiplex PCR; in TCRdb, only in-frame clones are kept and a portion is missing. This table has some 56,000 clones, more than 75% appearing once. The material sequenced was memory CD4+ T cells from blood. The source is an adult in good health and CMV-seronegative. The rearrangement links TRBV14 to TRBJ2-5, with D unresolved. The CDR3 nucleotides read TGTGCCAGCAGCCAAGATCTTGGATCTCCCGGGACCCAGTACTTC. This codes for CASSQDLGSPGTQYF. Full variable domain (outside the CDR3, taken from reference TRBV14 and TRBJ2-5): EAGVTQFPSHSVIEKGQTVTLRCDPISGHDNLYWYRRVMGKEIKFLLHFVKESKQDESGMPNNRFLAERTGGTYSTLKVQPAELEDSGVYFCASSQDLGSPGTQYFGPGTRLLVL.